This TCR beta chain was sequenced in a study of patients and donors after allogeneic stem cell transplantation. TCRdb analysed the RT-PCR reads with MiXCR anew, one entry per CDR3 protein. The sample has hundreds of thousands of distinct CDR3 sequences, approximately 14% seen once. The CDR3 length is 15 residues. Germline V gives CDR1 SEHNR, CDR2 FQNEAQ (reference sequence). V was shortened by 5 bases and J by 4 bases, with 16 bases between the two germline ends. The source is a human donor who was either an allogeneic HSCT recipient or a stem cell or donor lymphocyte infusion donor (not recorded which). It is not recorded whose cells these are; they may come from a transplant donor. The specimen was blood, either unsorted or a sorted T cell fraction (not recorded which). This chain joins TRBV7-9 and TRBJ2-3; D could derive from TRBD1 or TRBD2 (6 bases each). CDR3 bases: TGTGCCAGCAGCACCAAGGGGGGCCGGGCAGATACGCAGTATTTT. It codes for CASSTKGGRADTQYF. Variable domain in full (rest from reference TRBV7-9 and TRBJ2-3): DTGVSQNPRHKITKRGQNVTFRCDPISEHNRLYWYRQTLGQGPEFLTYFQNEAQLEKSRLLSDRFSAERPKGSFSTLEIQRTEQGDSAMYLCASSTKGGRADTQYFGPGTRLTVL.